The clone carrying this T cell receptor beta chain showed up many times. What it recognizes is unknown. This sample stems from a study of T cell repertoires in cytomegalovirus infection. Study in general: Indications of both CMV infection and matching HLA type were provided by public TCR beta signatures. Study-level findings and limits: Carriers of CMV and the relevant HLA type were discriminated by public TCR beta frequency. The ex vivo response was dominated by HLA-C-restricted CMV-specific TCR beta clonotypes.

One entry per CDR3 protein results from TCRdb running MiXCR on the reads. The table has around 530,000 distinct CDR3 sequences, 16% seen once. The sample taken for sequencing was CD8+ T cells from PBMCs. The TCR was taken from a human donor in good health (CMV status not recorded). Some clones in this sample may be carry-over from other donors' samples.

The CDR3 is CASSLSGRKGTEFF. CDR3 DNA: TGTGCCAGCAGTTTGAGCGGGAGGAAAGGCACCGAGTTCTTC. This chain uses TRBV27 with TRBJ2-1; 9 bases are a match to TRBD2. With 3 bases clipped from V and 14 bases from J, the junction kept 11 bases outside the gene matches. The CDR3 runs to 14 residues. CDR1 is MNHEY and CDR2 is SMNVEV in the germline V gene (reference sequence).